The sequence of this T cell receptor (beta chain) was determined in a study of T cells in localized non-small cell lung cancer. Comments on this clone: Antigen: not known.

Produced via immunoSEQ multiplex PCR; TCRdb's table is partial and in-frame only. Of approximately 3,100 clones detected, around 30% appear once; the ten largest clones hold approximately 22%. Trimming removed 3 bases from V and 4 bases from J; junction bases left unmatched: 6. Per germline, CDR1 SGHRS and CDR2 YFSETQ. CDR3 length: 14 residues. Study outcomes and limitations: Tumor samples were not multi-region, leaving intratumor heterogeneity unexcluded. Tumor showed lower T cell clonality than uninvolved adjacent lung, where it was highest. Among blood samples, higher T cell density accompanied longer overall survival.

The source of this sequence is a woman between 35 and 75 years old with stage I squamous cell lung carcinoma. The material was lung tumor tissue, obtained before any cancer treatment. The chain is built from TRBV5-1 and TRBJ1-1, with 7 bases that match TRBD1. CDR3 protein: CASSWRQGGTEAFF. The CDR3 nucleotides read TGCGCCAGCAGCTGGAGACAGGGTGGCACTGAAGCTTTCTTT.